This record concerns one T cell receptor (beta chain) sequence. Its antigen is still unknown. The data belong to a study of CXCR3-negative and CXCR3-positive naive CD8 T cells. Points from the study as a whole: For memory CD8+ cells diversity was much lower, but both naive subsets had comparably high diversity. Against CXCR3-negative naive cells, CXCR3-positive naive cells showed more hydrophobic TRB CDR3s.

TRB cDNA was prepared as libraries by UMI-labeled 5' RACE. TCRdb reprocessed the 5' RACE reads, with one entry per CDR3 protein and no DNA. The sample includes some 68,000 distinct CDR3 sequences. The CDR3 contains 14 residues. CDR1 is SGHAT, CDR2 FQNNGV, per germline. The chain links TRBV11-2 to TRBJ2-2; TCRdb's D call, TRBD2, is unchecked because there is no DNA. The sequence was obtained from a human donor in good health. Some clones in this sample may be carry-over from other donors' samples. The source material was naive CXCR3+ CD8+ T cells from blood. The subset denotes: CD45RO-CCR7+CD27+CD95- naive CD8+ T cells expressing CXCR3 (TNR3+). The CDR3 spells CASSSPGLTGELFF.